The next 14 T cell receptor beta chains were all read from a single sample in a study of shared clonotypes between healthy human individuals. Generated by immunoSEQ multiplex PCR, the TCRdb table keeps only in-frame clones and is missing some. The sample carries roughly 2,300,000 clones, about nine tenths recorded once. Sequences were obtained from naive CD4+ T cells from PBMCs. Noted subset: CD45RA+ positively selected. Every receptor here comes from a man between 18 and 29 years old in good health. Some clones in this sample may be carry-over from other donors' samples.

The rearrangement uses TRBV27 and TRBJ2-7, with TRBD1 matching over 10 bases. Per the germline V gene, CDR1 is MNHEY and CDR2 is SMNVEV (reference sequence). This CDR3 is 14 amino acids long. The V and J ends lost 2 bases and 5 bases, in that order; junction bases with no gene match: 3. CDR3 residues: CASSLRQGANEQYF. The DNA of the CDR3 is TGTGCCAGCAGTTTAAGACAGGGGGCAAACGAGCAGTACTTC.

The chain employs TRBV11-2 and TRBJ2-7; maybe TRBD1 (6 bases). The germline V gene has CDR1 SGHAT and CDR2 FQNNGV. V shed 4 bases and J shed 6 bases, with 16 bases lying between them. The CDR3 is made up of 14 amino acids. The CDR3 reads CASSSLQGTVEQYF. In nucleotides, the CDR3 is TGTGCCAGCAGCTCACTACAGGGAACCGTCGAGCAGTACTTC.

For the CDR3, the DNA is TGCGCCAGCAGCCATCCCCGGGACAGGGACTCTGGGGCCAACGTCCTGACTTTC. This encodes CASSHPRDRDSGANVLTF. The chain links TRBV4-1 to TRBJ2-6; 9 positions agree with TRBD1. The CDR3 loop spans 18 amino acids. Germline V gene sequence: CDR1 MGHRA, CDR2 YSYEKL. J gave up 0 bases and V 3 bases, and 6 bases lay outside the gene matches.

The rearrangement links TRBV6-5 to TRBJ2-7; 8 bases fit TRBD2. Germline assignment: CDR1 MNHEY and CDR2 SVGAGI. The ends lost 4 bases at V and 6 bases at J; junction bases unmatched: 14. The CDR3 loop spans 16 amino acids. The DNA of the CDR3 is TGTGCCAGCAGTTCAGGGGCGGGGCAAGCGGGAGTCGAGCAGTACTTC. Its protein product is CASSSGAGQAGVEQYF.

The rearrangement uses TRBV6-5 and TRBJ2-2; a weak D match, TRBD1 (5 bases). Germline V gene sequence: CDR1 MNHEY, CDR2 SVGAGI. There are 15 residues in the CDR3. Trimming pared 5 bases from V and 0 bases from J, leaving 10 bases between. The CDR3 is CASSTQVPNTGELFF. The CDR3 nucleotides are TGTGCCAGCAGTACACAGGTACCGAACACCGGGGAGCTGTTTTTT.

This chain connects TRBV7-2 to TRBJ2-2, with 15 bases fitting TRBD2. CDR1 is SGHTA and CDR2 is FQGNSA in the germline V gene. The CDR3 covers 18 residues. Trimming took 5 bases from V and 4 from J; bases not matched to a gene: 8. CDR3 bases: TGTGCCAGCAGCCCAACGGGACTAGCGGGAGGATTCACCGGGGAGCTGTTTTTT. Its translation: CASSPTGLAGGFTGELFF. Based on the CDR3 plus reference TRBV7-2 and TRBJ2-2, the full variable domain is GAGVSQSPSNKVTEKGKDVELRCDPISGHTALYWYRQSLGQGLEFLIYFQGNSAPDKSGLPSDRFSAERTGGSVSTLTIQRTQQEDSAVYLCASSPTGLAGGFTGELFFGEGSRLTVL.

The CDR3 sequence: CASSSGTAATNEKLFF. DNA of the CDR3: TGTGCCAGCAGCTCAGGGACCGCTGCAACTAATGAAAAACTGTTTTTT. V gene TRBV7-9 combines with J gene TRBJ1-4; D is possibly TRBD1 (5 bases). This CDR3 region has 16 residues. Germline V gene lookup returns CDR1 SEHNR and CDR2 FQNEAQ (reference sequence). The V end lost 4 bases, the J end lost 0 bases, and 12 bases lay between the germline ends.

This chain uses TRBV7-9 with TRBJ2-1, with 10 bases aligning to TRBD1. Trimming at V came to 4 bases and at J to 4 bases, leaving 4 bases not matched to a gene. Looked up from germline, CDR1 is SEHNR and CDR2 is FQNEAQ (reference sequence). This CDR3 has 15 residues. CDR3 region: CASSSGTGAYNEQFF. As DNA, the CDR3 is TGTGCCAGCAGCTCCGGGACAGGGGCGTACAATGAGCAGTTCTTC.

This clone occurred once. V gene TRBV5-1 combines with J gene TRBJ2-2, with a possible D match to TRBD1 (5 bases). V was shortened by 0 bases and J by 2 bases, with 8 bases between the two germline ends. This CDR3 comprises 15 residues. Germline assignment: CDR1 SGHRS and CDR2 YFSETQ. CDR3 amino acids: CASSLEGYNTGELFF. The CDR3 DNA is TGCGCCAGCAGCTTGGAGGGGTACAACACCGGGGAGCTGTTTTTT. The full variable domain, in which reference TRBV5-1 and TRBJ2-2 provide the parts outside the CDR3, is KAGVTQTPRYLIKTRGQQVTLSCSPISGHRSVSWYQQTPGQGLQFLFEYFSETQRNKGNFPGRFSGRQFSNSRSEMNVSTLELGDSALYLCASSLEGYNTGELFFGEGSRLTVL.

With regard to this clone: Other DNA sequences of this sample code for an identical CDR3. V usage is TRBV5-1 and J usage is TRBJ1-1, with D tentatively TRBD1 (6 bases). The germline V and J ends were trimmed by 0 bases and 8 bases, with 8 bases remaining between them. Germline V gene data show CDR1 as SGHRS and CDR2 as YFSETQ. The CDR3 is made up of 12 amino acids. The CDR3 DNA follows: TGCGCCAGCAGCTTGGGGCAGGGGGAAGCTTTCTTT. It encodes CASSLGQGEAFF.

This chain uses TRBV6-1 with TRBJ1-5; possible D gene TRBD1, 5 bases. In germline, CDR1 is MNHNS, CDR2 SASEGT. V was trimmed by 10 bases and J by 0 bases, leaving 16 bases between them. The CDR3 is 15 residues long. CDR3 nucleotides: TGTGCCACCGGCCCCGGACAATATAGCAATCAGCCCCAGCATTTT. Translation: CATGPGQYSNQPQHF.

As regards this clone: The sample holds other DNA sequences that translate to the same CDR3. V and J are TRBV6-5 and TRBJ1-2; D is ambiguous. CDR1 MNHEY and CDR2 SVGAGI come from the germline V gene. CDR3 length equals 13 residues. V was pared by 3 bases and J by 4 bases, with 9 bases between. CDR3 in amino acids: CASSYEGGYGYTF. CDR3 bases: TGTGCCAGCAGTTATGAGGGCGGCTATGGCTACACCTTC.

The chain is built from TRBV19 and TRBJ2-3; D perhaps matches TRBD1 (7 bases). Trimming removed 6 bases at V and 4 bases at J, with 17 bases between. In germline, CDR1 is LNHDA, CDR2 SQIVND (reference sequence). The CDR3 runs 15 residues. The CDR3: CASRTDLRGADTQYF. The CDR3 DNA follows: TGTGCCAGTAGGACGGACCTCAGGGGGGCAGATACGCAGTATTTT.

The chain joins TRBV5-1 to TRBJ2-1; 7 bases are a match to TRBD2. J lost 5 bases, V lost 1 base, and 12 bases had no gene match. The V gene's germline CDR1 is SGHRS and CDR2 YFSETQ. The CDR3 has 17 amino acids. The CDR3 DNA is TGCGCCAGCAGCTTGCCCGGGAGGCAGCCGACTAACAATGAGCAGTTCTTC. Translation gives CASSLPGRQPTNNEQFF. Drawing the rest from reference TRBV5-1 and TRBJ2-1, the complete variable domain is KAGVTQTPRYLIKTRGQQVTLSCSPISGHRSVSWYQQTPGQGLQFLFEYFSETQRNKGNFPGRFSGRQFSNSRSEMNVSTLELGDSALYLCASSLPGRQPTNNEQFFGPGTRLTVL.